This T cell receptor beta chain originates from a study of cytomegalovirus exposure and HLA in healthy donors. Whole-study results and caveats: The study recorded 160 or so TCR beta chains that were cytomegalovirus-associated. In vitro assays verified that a few CMV-associated chains recognized CMV antigens specifically. Rarity held for most TCR sequences, but there were some public TCRs that occurred in many donors.

Comment on this clone: Its specificity is unknown.

Donors came from a validation cohort of over a hundred subjects, distinct from the first 666-subject cohort. Using immunoSEQ multiplex PCR, the repertoire was profiled, and TCRdb retains in-frame clones only, with some absent. The sample has over 85,000 clones, over 85% seen once. The V segment lost 6 bases and the J segment 0 bases; nucleotides outside the gene matches: 0. The CDR3 loop spans 14 amino acids. Looked up from germline, CDR1 is SNHLY and CDR2 is FYNNEI. The chain links TRBV2 to TRBJ1-5; 9 bases are a match to TRBD1. The clonotype originates from a woman aged 18-29 years in good health and CMV-seronegative. The sequencing input was PBMCs. CDR3 sequence reads: CASRTGGSNQPQHF. The CDR3, as DNA: TGTGCCAGCAGGACAGGGGGTAGCAATCAGCCCCAGCATTTT.